The TCR beta chain under discussion was sequenced for a study of naive and memory T cell subsets. The SP2 primer and nested alpha and beta constant region primers amplified ligated cDNA in four rounds. Alpha and beta constant region primers primed reverse transcription for blood and skin samples. One entry per CDR3 protein results from TCRdb running MiXCR on the 5' RACE reads. The sample contains 55,000 to 70,000 distinct CDR3 sequences, 7.2% of which appear only once. An oligonucleotide containing a UMI was ligated to the 3' end of TCR cDNA. Adult healthy volunteers gave 2.5 ml peripheral blood for whole-blood RNA. CDR1 and CDR2 from the germline V gene are MNHNY and SVGAGI (reference sequence). The CDR3 contains 15 residues. V gave up 5 bases and J gave up 3 bases; unmatched junction bases: 7.

The chain links TRBV6-6 to TRBJ2-3; 8 bases line up with TRBD1. This sequence was found in a male donor in good health. The CDR3, as DNA: TGTGCCAGCAGTCCTACAGGGGGGACGACAGATACGCAGTATTTT. Encoded protein: CASSPTGGTTDTQYF.